This passage covers 16 T cell receptor beta chains from one sample sequenced in a study of T cells expressing NK-cell markers. TCRdb reanalyzed the 5' RACE reads, giving one entry per CDR3 protein sequence and no DNA. Its table records about 150,000 distinct CDR3 sequences. Sequences were obtained from blood T cells: a sorted CD56 or NKG2C T cell subset, CD4+ or CD8+ T cells, or bulk PBMC T cells (not recorded which). The receptors were gathered from a woman aged 45-59 years in good health.

The chain has TRBV5-6 and TRBJ2-1; TCRdb's D call, TRBD1, is unchecked because there is no DNA. Germline V gene sequence: CDR1 SGHDT, CDR2 YYEEEE. The CDR3 is 15 amino acids. The CDR3 protein is CASITGTGLYNEQFF. Full variable domain (remainder filled in from reference TRBV5-6 and TRBJ2-1): DAGVTQSPTHLIKTRGQQVTLRCSPKSGHDTVSWYQQALGQGPQFIFQYYEEEERQRGNFPDRFSGHQFPNYSSELNVNALLLGDSALYLCASITGTGLYNEQFFGPGTRLTVL.

The chain combines TRBV30 with TRBJ2-7; TCRdb's D call of TRBD1 is untestable without DNA. This CDR3 is 13 amino acids long. Germline V gives CDR1 GTSNPN, CDR2 SVGIG (reference sequence). The CDR3 loop reads CAWSVGSGYEQYF.

The rearrangement uses TRBV29-1 and TRBJ2-1; checking the TCRdb D call of TRBD2 is not possible without DNA. Looked up from germline, CDR1 is SQVTM and CDR2 is ANQGSEA. The length of the CDR3 is 14 residues. The CDR3 sequence is CSVEGLGGSNEQFF.

The chain recombines TRBV3-1 with TRBJ2-2. The CDR3 extends over 14 amino acids. CDR1 is LGHDT, CDR2 YNNKEL, per germline (reference sequence). CDR3 residues: CASSQEWSTGELFF.

This rearrangement joins TRBV9 to TRBJ2-1. The CDR3 runs to 15 residues. Looked up from germline, CDR1 is SGDLS and CDR2 is YYNGEE. This CDR3 reads CASSVDVGLNNEQFF.

The chain combines TRBV19 with TRBJ1-5; TCRdb's assignment of TRBD1 cannot be checked, as there is no DNA. The CDR3 is 16 amino acids. The germline CDR1 and CDR2 sequences are LNHDA and SQIVND (reference sequence). The CDR3 sequence: CASSTSLTGGHQPQHF.

The chain is built from TRBV7-6 and TRBJ2-1; TCRdb's D call, TRBD1, is unchecked because there is no DNA. The CDR3 is 15 amino acids. Germline V gene lookup returns CDR1 SGHVS and CDR2 FNYEAQ. The CDR3 reads CASSSGAGSYNEQFF.

This chain connects TRBV11-2 to TRBJ1-2; TCRdb's D gene call, TRBD1, goes unchecked for lack of DNA. The CDR3 is 14 amino acids. Germline lookup yields CDR1 SGHAT and CDR2 FQNNGV. The CDR3 here is CASSQTGEVSGYTF.

The J gene is TRBJ2-1, the V gene TRBV3-1. From germline, CDR1 is LGHDT and CDR2 YNNKEL (reference sequence). CDR3 length: 16 residues. The CDR3 here is CASSQGVSVATGEQFF.

The chain is built from TRBV4-1 and TRBJ2-2. The CDR3 totals 13 residues. The V gene's germline CDR1 is MGHRA and CDR2 YSYEKL. This CDR3 is CASSQARPGELFF.

The chain employs TRBV29-1 and TRBJ2-2; no DNA is available, so the TRBD1 call from TCRdb remains unchecked. The CDR3 is 15 residues long. Germline CDR1 is SQVTM and CDR2 is ANQGSEA. The CDR3 spells CSVVGRGAPPGELFF.

This sequence joins TRBV6-6 and TRBJ2-5; TCRdb proposes TRBD1, but this gene call is untestable without DNA. CDR1 MNHNY and CDR2 SVGAGI come from the germline V gene (reference sequence). The CDR3 runs to 15 residues. The CDR3 region is CASTLTGMLQETQYF.

The chain links TRBV19 to TRBJ1-1; the D gene TCRdb calls, TRBD1, cannot be checked with no DNA. The CDR3 consists of 15 residues. In germline, CDR1 is LNHDA, CDR2 SQIVND (reference sequence). Here the CDR3 reads CASAPLGTTYTEAFF.

The chain has TRBV7-9 and TRBJ2-2; there is no DNA to check the TCRdb D call of TRBD1. The germline V gene encodes CDR1 SEHNR and CDR2 FQNEAQ (reference sequence). The CDR3 covers 15 residues. CDR3 sequence: CGSPPETGAPGELFF.

The gene calls are TRBV11-3 and TRBJ2-1; TCRdb indicates TRBD2, and absent DNA this call remains unverified. Germline lookup yields CDR1 SGHNT and CDR2 YENEEA. This CDR3 contains 15 residues. CDR3 protein: CASSQTSGRVHEQFF.

This chain links TRBV25-1 with TRBJ2-3. The CDR3 sequence is 17 residues long. Germline-derived CDR1 and CDR2 are MGHDK and SYGVNS. CDR3 amino acids: CASSDNSPFLYTDTQYF.